This TCR beta chain was obtained from a study of T-cell memory formation after mild COVID-19. Study context: Largely donor-specific sequence clusters came from a couple of donors. Study results and caveats: Memory cells collected pre-infection included some clones that later responded, suggesting cross-reactive memory joined. Clones that got smaller from day 15 to 85 had even CD4/CD8, while clones growing later tipped toward CD4+.

5'RACE primed from the constant segment yielded TCR alpha and TCR beta cDNA libraries bearing sample barcodes and UMIs. TCRdb processed the 5' RACE reads anew with MiXCR; each CDR3 protein has one entry. This table holds about 340,000 distinct CDR3 sequences, around 15% found once. This clonotype came up a few times. Its target is not known. The CDR3 has 13 amino acids. V lost 2 bases and J lost 6; bases outside the gene matches: 3. Germline CDR1 reads MNHEY; CDR2 reads SVGEGT. The chain joins TRBV6-2 or TRBV6-3 to TRBJ1-2; 7 bases agree with TRBD1. The sequence was collected from a man aged 18-30 years who had mild COVID-19 (a few samples of this study predate the infection). Cell type and time point are not known. Sequenced: PBMCs or a T cell subset sorted from them (not recorded which). The chain's CDR3 is CASSYKGANGYTF. Here the CDR3 DNA reads TGTGCCAGCAGTTACAAGGGGGCAAATGGCTACACCTTC.